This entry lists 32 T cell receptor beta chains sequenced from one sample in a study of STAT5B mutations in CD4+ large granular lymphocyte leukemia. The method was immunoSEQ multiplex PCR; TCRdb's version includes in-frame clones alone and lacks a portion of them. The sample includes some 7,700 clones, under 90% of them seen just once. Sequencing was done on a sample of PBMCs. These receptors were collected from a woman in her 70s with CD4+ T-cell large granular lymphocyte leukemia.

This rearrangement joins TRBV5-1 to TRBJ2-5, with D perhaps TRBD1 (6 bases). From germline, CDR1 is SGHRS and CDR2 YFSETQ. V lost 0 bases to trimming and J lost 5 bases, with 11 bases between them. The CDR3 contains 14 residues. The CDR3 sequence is CASSLGTVGETQYF. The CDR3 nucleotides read TGCGCCAGCAGCTTGGGGACAGTCGGGGAGACCCAGTACTTC.

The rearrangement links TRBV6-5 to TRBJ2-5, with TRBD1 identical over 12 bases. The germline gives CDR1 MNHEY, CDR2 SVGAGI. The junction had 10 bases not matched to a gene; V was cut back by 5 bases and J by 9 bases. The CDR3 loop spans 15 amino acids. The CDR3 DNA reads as TGTGCCAGCAGTCCCGGGACAGGGGGCAAGACGGCCCAGTACTTC. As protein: CASSPGTGGKTAQYF.

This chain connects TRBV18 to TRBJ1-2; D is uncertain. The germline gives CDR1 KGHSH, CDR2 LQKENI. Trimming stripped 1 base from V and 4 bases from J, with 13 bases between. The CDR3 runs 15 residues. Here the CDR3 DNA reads TGTGCCAGCTCACCACTCCCTAGGGTAGGCTATGGCTACACCTTC. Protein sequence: CASSPLPRVGYGYTF.

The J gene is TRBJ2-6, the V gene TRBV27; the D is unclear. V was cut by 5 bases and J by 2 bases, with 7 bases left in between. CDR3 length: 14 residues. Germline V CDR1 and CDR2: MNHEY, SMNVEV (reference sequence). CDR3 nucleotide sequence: TGTGCCAGCAGTCTCGATACTGGGGCCAACGTCCTGACTTTC. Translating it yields CASSLDTGANVLTF.

DNA of the CDR3: TGTGCCAGCAGTTTATTTACCATGAGGGCAGACAATCAGCCCCAGCATTTT. This translates into CASSLFTMRADNQPQHF. The J gene is TRBJ1-5, the V gene TRBV27; D call uncertain. With 1 base removed from V and 3 bases from J, the gap between germline ends came to 16 bases. The CDR3 extends over 17 amino acids. Germline-derived CDR1 and CDR2 are MNHEY and SMNVEV (reference sequence).

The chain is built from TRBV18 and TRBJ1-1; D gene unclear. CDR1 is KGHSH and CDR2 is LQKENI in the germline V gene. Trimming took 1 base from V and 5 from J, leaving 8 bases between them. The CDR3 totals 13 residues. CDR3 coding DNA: TGTGCCAGCTCACCACAAGGGTTGACTGAAGCTTTCTTT. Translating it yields CASSPQGLTEAFF.

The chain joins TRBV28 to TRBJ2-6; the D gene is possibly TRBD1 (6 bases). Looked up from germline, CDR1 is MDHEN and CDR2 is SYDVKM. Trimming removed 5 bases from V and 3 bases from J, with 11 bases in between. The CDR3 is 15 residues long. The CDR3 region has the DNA TGTGCCAGCAGTGCAACAGGGATTGGGGCCAACGTCCTGACTTTC. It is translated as CASSATGIGANVLTF.

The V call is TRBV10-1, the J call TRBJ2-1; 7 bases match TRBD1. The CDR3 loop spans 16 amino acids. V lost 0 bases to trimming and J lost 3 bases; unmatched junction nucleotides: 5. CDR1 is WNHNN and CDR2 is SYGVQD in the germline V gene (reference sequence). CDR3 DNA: TGCGCCAGCAGTGAGTCGCCAGGGGGAGTCTACAATGAGCAGTTCTTC. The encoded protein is CASSESPGGVYNEQFF.

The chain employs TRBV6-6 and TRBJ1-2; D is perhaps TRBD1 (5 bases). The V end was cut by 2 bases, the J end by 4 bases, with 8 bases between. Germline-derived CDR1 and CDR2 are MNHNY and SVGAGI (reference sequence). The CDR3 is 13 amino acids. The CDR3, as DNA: TGTGCCAGCAGTTACAGAGACAGCTATGGCTACACCTTC. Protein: CASSYRDSYGYTF.

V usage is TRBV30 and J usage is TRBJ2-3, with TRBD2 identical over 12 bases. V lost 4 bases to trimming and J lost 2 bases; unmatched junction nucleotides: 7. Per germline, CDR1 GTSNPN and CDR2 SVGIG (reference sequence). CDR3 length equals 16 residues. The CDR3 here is CAWNSGLAGYTDTQYF. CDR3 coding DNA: TGTGCCTGGAACTCCGGACTAGCGGGGTACACAGATACGCAGTATTTT.

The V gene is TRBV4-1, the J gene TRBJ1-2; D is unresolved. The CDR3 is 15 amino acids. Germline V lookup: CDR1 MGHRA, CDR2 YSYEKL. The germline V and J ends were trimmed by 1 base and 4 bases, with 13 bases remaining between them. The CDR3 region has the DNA TGCGCCAGCAGCCAAGTGGGAAGGCGAGCCTATGGCTACACCTTC. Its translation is CASSQVGRRAYGYTF.

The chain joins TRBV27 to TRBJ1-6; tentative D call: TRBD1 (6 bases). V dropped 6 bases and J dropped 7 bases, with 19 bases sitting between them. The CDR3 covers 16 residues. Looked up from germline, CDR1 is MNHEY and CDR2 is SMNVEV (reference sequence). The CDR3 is CASSLDPGQGNSPLHF. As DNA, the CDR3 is TGTGCCAGCAGCCTTGACCCGGGACAAGGAAATTCACCCCTCCACTTT.

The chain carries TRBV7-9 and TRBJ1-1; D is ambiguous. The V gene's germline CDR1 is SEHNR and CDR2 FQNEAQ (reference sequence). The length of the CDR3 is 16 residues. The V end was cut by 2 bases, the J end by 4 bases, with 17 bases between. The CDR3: CASSLQFPQRGTEAFF. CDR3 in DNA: TGTGCCAGCAGCTTACAGTTTCCCCAGAGAGGCACTGAAGCTTTCTTT.

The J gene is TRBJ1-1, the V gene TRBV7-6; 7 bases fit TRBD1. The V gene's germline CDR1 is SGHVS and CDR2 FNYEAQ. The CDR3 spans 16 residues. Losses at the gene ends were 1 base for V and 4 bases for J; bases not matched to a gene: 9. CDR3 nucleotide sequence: TGTGCCAGCAGCTTAGGCCAGGGGGTAATTAGCACTGAAGCTTTCTTT. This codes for CASSLGQGVISTEAFF.

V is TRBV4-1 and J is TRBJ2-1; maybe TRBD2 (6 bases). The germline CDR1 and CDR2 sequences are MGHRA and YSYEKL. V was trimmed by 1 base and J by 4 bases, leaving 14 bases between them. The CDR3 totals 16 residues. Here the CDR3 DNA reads TGCGCCAGCAGCCAAGGAGTGAGCGGGTCATACAATGAGCAGTTCTTC. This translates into CASSQGVSGSYNEQFF.

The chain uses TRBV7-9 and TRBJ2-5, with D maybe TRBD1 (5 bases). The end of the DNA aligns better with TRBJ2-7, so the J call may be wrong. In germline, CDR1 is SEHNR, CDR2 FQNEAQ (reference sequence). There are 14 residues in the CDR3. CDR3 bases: TGTGCCAGCAGCTCTTCGACAGCCACCTACGAGCAGTACTTC. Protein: CASSSSTATYEQYF.

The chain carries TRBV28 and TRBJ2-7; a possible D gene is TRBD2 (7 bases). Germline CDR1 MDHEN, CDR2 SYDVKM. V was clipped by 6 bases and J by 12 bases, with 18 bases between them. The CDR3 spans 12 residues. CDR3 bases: TGTGCCAGCAGGACAGGCACTGGGAGGGGGTACTTC. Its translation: CASRTGTGRGYF.

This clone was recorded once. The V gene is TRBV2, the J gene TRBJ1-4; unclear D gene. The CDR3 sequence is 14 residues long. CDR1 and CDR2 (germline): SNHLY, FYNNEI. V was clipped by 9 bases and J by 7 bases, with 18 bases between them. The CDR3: CASLLAERGEKLFF. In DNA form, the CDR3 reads TGTGCCAGTCTTTTAGCTGAGAGAGGTGAAAAACTGTTTTTT.

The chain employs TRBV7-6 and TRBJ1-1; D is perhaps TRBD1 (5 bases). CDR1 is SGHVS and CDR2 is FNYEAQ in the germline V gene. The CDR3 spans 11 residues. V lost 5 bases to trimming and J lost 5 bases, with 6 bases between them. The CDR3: CASSQGTEAFF. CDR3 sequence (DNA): TGTGCCAGCAGCCAGGGTACTGAAGCTTTCTTT.

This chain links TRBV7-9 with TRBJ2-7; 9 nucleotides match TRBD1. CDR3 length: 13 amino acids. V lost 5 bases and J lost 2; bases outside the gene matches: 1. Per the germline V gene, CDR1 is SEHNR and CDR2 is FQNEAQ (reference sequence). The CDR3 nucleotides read TGTGCCAGCAGCCGACAGGGGGCCTACGAGCAGTACTTC. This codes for CASSRQGAYEQYF.

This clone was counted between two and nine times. The CDR3 DNA sequence: TGTGCCAGCAGCACCCAGGGGTTTGAAGCTTTCTTT. Translation: CASSTQGFEAFF. The J gene is TRBJ1-1, the V gene TRBV21-1; TRBD1, the D gene given by the table, was not confirmed from the DNA. TRBV21-1 is deemed a pseudogene. The CDR3 contains 12 residues.

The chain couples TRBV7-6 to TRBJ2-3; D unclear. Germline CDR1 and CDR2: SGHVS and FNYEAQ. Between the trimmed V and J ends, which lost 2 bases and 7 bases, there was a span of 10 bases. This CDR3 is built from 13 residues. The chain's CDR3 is CASSLTRAYTQYF. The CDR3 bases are TGTGCCAGCAGCTTAACCCGGGCGTATACGCAGTATTTT.

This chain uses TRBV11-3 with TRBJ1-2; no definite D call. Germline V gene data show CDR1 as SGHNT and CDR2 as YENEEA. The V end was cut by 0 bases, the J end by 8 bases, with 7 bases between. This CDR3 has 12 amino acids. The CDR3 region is CASSLDQGGYTF. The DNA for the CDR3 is TGTGCCAGCAGCTTAGATCAAGGGGGCTACACCTTC.

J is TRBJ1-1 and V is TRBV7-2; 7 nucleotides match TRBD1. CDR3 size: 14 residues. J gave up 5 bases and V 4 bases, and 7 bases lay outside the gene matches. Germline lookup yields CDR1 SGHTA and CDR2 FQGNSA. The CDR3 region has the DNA TGTGCCAGCAGCTCCCGGACAGGCATGACTGAAGCTTTCTTT. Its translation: CASSSRTGMTEAFF.

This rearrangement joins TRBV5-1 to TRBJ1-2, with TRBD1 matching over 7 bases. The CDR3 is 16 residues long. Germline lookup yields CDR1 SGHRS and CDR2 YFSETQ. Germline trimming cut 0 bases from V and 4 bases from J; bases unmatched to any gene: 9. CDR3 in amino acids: CASSLGGTALLYGYTF. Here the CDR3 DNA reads TGCGCCAGCAGCTTGGGCGGGACAGCACTACTCTATGGCTACACCTTC.

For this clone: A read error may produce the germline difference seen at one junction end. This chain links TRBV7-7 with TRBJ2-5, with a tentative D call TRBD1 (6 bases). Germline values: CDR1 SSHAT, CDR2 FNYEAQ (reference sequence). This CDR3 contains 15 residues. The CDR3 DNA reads TGTGCTAGCAGCCAGGACATCACCAGGGGAGAGACCCAGTACTTC. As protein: CASSQDITRGETQYF. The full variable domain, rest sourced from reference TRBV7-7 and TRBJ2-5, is GAGVSQSPRYKVTKRGQDVTLRCDPISSHATLYWYQQALGQGPEFLTYFNYEAQPDKSGLPSDRFSAERPEGSISTLTIQRTEQRDSAMYRCASSQDITRGETQYFGPGTRLLVL.

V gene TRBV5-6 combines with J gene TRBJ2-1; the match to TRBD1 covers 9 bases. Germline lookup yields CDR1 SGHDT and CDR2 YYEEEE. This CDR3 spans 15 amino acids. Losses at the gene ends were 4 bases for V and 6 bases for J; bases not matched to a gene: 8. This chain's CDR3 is CASSVGTGTFNEQFF. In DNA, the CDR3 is TGTGCCAGCAGCGTCGGGACAGGGACCTTCAATGAGCAGTTCTTC.

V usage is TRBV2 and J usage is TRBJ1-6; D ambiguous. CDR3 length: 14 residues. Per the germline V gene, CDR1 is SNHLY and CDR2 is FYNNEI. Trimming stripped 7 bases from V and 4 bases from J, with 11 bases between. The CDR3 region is CASNIGSYNSPLHF. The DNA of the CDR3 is TGTGCCAGCAATATAGGCAGTTATAATTCACCCCTCCACTTT.

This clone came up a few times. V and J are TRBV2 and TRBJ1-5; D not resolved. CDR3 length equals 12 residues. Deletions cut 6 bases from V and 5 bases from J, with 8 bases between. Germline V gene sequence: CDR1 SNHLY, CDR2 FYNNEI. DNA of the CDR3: TGTGCCAGCAGCCGGAGAGATCAGCCCCAGCATTTT. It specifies CASSRRDQPQHF.

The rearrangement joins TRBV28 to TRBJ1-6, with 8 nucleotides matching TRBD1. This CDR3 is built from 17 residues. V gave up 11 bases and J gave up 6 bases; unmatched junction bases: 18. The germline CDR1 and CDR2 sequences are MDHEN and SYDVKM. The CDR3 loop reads CAVLGQGSLGGNSPLHF. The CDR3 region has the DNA TGTGCCGTCCTAGGACAGGGCTCTTTGGGTGGTAATTCACCCCTCCACTTT.

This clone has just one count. The CDR3 here is CASSSGTLSYEQYF. The DNA for the CDR3 is TGTGCCAGCAGCTCCGGGACACTCTCCTACGAGCAGTACTTC. The chain couples TRBV7-9 to TRBJ2-7; D may be TRBD1 (6 bases). Trimming took off 4 bases at V and 0 bases at J, with 10 bases between the two ends. Germline V gene sequence: CDR1 SEHNR, CDR2 FQNEAQ (reference sequence). The CDR3 has 14 residues.

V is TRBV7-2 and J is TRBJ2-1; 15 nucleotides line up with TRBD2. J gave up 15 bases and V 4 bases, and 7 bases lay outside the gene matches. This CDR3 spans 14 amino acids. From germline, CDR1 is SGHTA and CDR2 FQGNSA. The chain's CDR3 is CASSSGLAGGLWFF. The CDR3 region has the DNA TGTGCCAGCAGCTCAGGACTAGCGGGGGGGCTTTGGTTCTTC. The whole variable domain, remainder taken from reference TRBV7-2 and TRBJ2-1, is GAGVSQSPSNKVTEKGKDVELRCDPISGHTALYWYRQSLGQGLEFLIYFQGNSAPDKSGLPSDRFSAERTGGSVSTLTIQRTQQEDSAVYLCASSSGLAGGLWFFGPGTRLTVL.